The sample holds one count of the clone carrying this TCR beta chain. Its target is not known. These data originate in a study of healthy donors' naive CD4 and CD8 T cells. For the study at large: For TCR alpha, new primers spanned all functional IMGT alpha genes. Study observations and caveats: Negatively charged CDR3s marked CD8+ lineage; positively charged CDR3s marked CD4+ lineage. A reported CD4+/CD8+ bias affected most V and J genes in naive cells.

The germline V gene encodes CDR1 SQVTM and CDR2 ANQGSEA. The V end was cut by 7 bases, the J end by 1 base, with 18 bases between. The CDR3 covers 15 residues. TCR libraries were built from 450 to 650 ng of total RNA by linear amplification. Per the original methods: 78,498 TCR alpha transcripts were sequenced from about 5 healthy donors. TCRdb independently ran MiXCR on the reads; one entry per CDR3 protein. V and J calls and clone size were set by TCRdb, not the authors. The data contain around 180,000 distinct CDR3 sequences, around 80% of them singletons. The specimen was naive CD4+ and CD8+ T cells sorted from blood, pooled from several donors. This sequence was found in a pool of human donors in good health; the sample pools cells from several healthy donors. The chain links TRBV29-1 to TRBJ2-3; D perhaps matches TRBD2 (6 bases). CDR3 sequence reads: CSASPVGGGTDTQYF. The CDR3 DNA is TGCAGCGCCTCCCCGGTGGGCGGGGGCACAGATACGCAGTATTTT.